Listed here is a single T cell receptor (beta chain). Its specificity is not known. This sample was included in a study of OX40 agonist ivuxolimab in advanced cancers. Looking at the study overall: Every 2 weeks, ivuxolimab was infused into the patients intravenously at between 0.01 and 10 mg/kg. Patients were 82.7% male with ages roughly 23 to 79, mean around 61. Overall study results and limits: Clonal expansion in partial responders at 0.1-3.0 mg/kg ranked among the lowest. Clones of CD4+ and CD8+ blood T cells grew by week 6 at doses of 0.1 to 3.0 mg/kg.

The CDR3 contains 13 residues. Per the germline V gene, CDR1 is SQVTM and CDR2 is ANQGSEA. V trimming: 6 bases; J trimming: 7 bases; junction bases outside the gene matches: 8. Using immunoSEQ multiplex PCR, the repertoire was profiled, and TCRdb retains in-frame clones only, with some absent. This table holds fewer than 60,000 clones, about nine tenths found once. The starting material was CD4+ or CD8+ T cells sorted from blood, obtained in a trial of the OX40 agonist ivuxolimab. The origin of this receptor is an adult with an advanced solid tumor such as melanoma, head and neck, liver or kidney cancer. The J gene is TRBJ2-2, the V gene TRBV29-1; 7 bases map to TRBD2. The CDR3 nucleotides are TGCAGCGTCGGGCCTAGCGGATACGGGGAGCTGTTTTTT. Translated: CSVGPSGYGELFF.